In this sample, the clone carrying this T cell receptor (beta chain) turned up a few times. No antigen is known for it. They built TCR cDNA with 5'RACE template switching, a step that put in a universal primer site and UMIs. TCRdb called the 5' RACE reads again in MiXCR, with one record for every CDR3 protein. The sample carries 150,000 or so distinct CDR3 sequences, around 7.3% recorded once. The V gene's germline CDR1 is MNHEY and CDR2 SVGEGT. The CDR3 loop spans 17 amino acids. The V segment lost 2 bases and the J segment 2 bases; nucleotides outside the gene matches: 10. The sample is drawn from a study of T cells after yellow fever vaccination. Broader study findings: Although the secondary response was weaker, it peaked faster, at day 5 versus 15.

This sequence joins TRBV6-2 or TRBV6-3 and TRBJ2-3; 7 bases fit TRBD2. The receptor was derived from a man in his late teens or twenties who received the YFV17D yellow fever vaccine. The sample was CD4+ T cells sorted from PBMCs, taken 5 days after the first yellow fever vaccination. The CDR3 here is CASSYDAGVGFTDTQYF. CDR3 sequence (DNA): TGTGCCAGCAGTTACGATGCGGGGGTAGGATTCACAGATACGCAGTATTTT.